The 30 T cell receptor beta chains given below trace back to one sample, sequenced in a study of blood T cell repertoires in COVID-19 (dated by TCRdb to about 2020). The library was obtained by the immunoSEQ multiplex PCR assay. As stored in TCRdb, this immuneACCESS dataset retains in-frame rearrangements with V and J assigned. A fraction of the clones does not appear; measured against another copy, unresolved V genes explain less than half of the discrepancy, and the remainder lacks a known reason. For this sample the table gives 150,000 or so clones, of which around 89% were detected only once. The ten largest clones represent about 2.9% of the sample. Sequencing used peripheral blood. The source of these receptors is a man aged 55 to 70 with active or convalescent COVID-19.

The rearrangement uses TRBV19 and TRBJ2-7; D may be TRBD2 (6 bases). Germline V gives CDR1 LNHDA, CDR2 SQIVND (reference sequence). The CDR3 extends over 15 amino acids. Trimming shortened V by 10 bases and J by 2 bases, and 21 bases separated the two germline ends. As DNA, the CDR3 is TGTGCCACTAAAAATCCCGGGACTGGAGCCTACGAGCAGTACTTC. This codes for CATKNPGTGAYEQYF.

As DNA, the CDR3 is TGTGCCAGCAGCTCACAGGGGAGCGTGTTTTCGACCAACAATGAGCAGTTCTTC. Translated, it gives CASSSQGSVFSTNNEQFF. The rearrangement uses TRBV7-8 and TRBJ2-1, with TRBD1 matching 7 bases. The CDR3 runs 18 residues. Per germline, CDR1 SGHVS and CDR2 FQNEAQ. The ends lost 4 bases at V and 5 bases at J; junction bases unmatched: 17.

The chain is built from TRBV7-9 and TRBJ1-1; D call uncertain. CDR1 is SEHNR and CDR2 is FQNEAQ in the germline V gene (reference sequence). The CDR3 consists of 14 residues. Trimming removed 2 bases from V and 1 base from J, with 8 bases in between. The CDR3 coding sequence is TGTGCCAGCAGCTTAATAGTCTCGAACACTGAAGCTTTCTTT. Translating gives CASSLIVSNTEAFF.

The chain links TRBV19 to TRBJ2-1; possibly TRBD2 for D (5 bases). Between the trimmed V and J ends, which lost 4 bases and 7 bases, there was a span of 14 bases. CDR1 is LNHDA and CDR2 is SQIVND in the germline V gene (reference sequence). This CDR3 has 14 amino acids. The CDR3 coding sequence is TGTGCCAGTAGTAAGGGCCCGTCGGGAAATGAGCAGTTCTTC. Amino acids: CASSKGPSGNEQFF.

The CDR3 DNA follows: TGTGCCAGCTCACCAACCAGGTATAGCAATCAGCCCCAGCATTTT. Translation gives CASSPTRYSNQPQHF. The chain has TRBV18 and TRBJ1-5; D is ambiguous. The CDR3 totals 15 residues. In germline, CDR1 is KGHSH, CDR2 LQKENI. Trimming removed 2 bases at V and 0 bases at J, with 8 bases between.

The chain joins TRBV7-9 to TRBJ1-1, with D unclear. The V end was cut by 1 base, the J end by 5 bases, with 14 bases between. The CDR3 loop spans 15 amino acids. Germline CDR1 SEHNR, CDR2 FQNEAQ (reference sequence). CDR3 in amino acids: CASSLGRGDGTEAFF. In DNA, the CDR3 is TGTGCCAGCAGCTTAGGGCGCGGCGACGGTACTGAAGCTTTCTTT.

The genes are TRBV9 and TRBJ2-5; 10 nucleotides line up with TRBD2. Per germline, CDR1 SGDLS and CDR2 YYNGEE. V was pared by 0 bases and J by 2 bases, with 4 bases of the junction left unmatched. CDR3 length equals 16 residues. The CDR3 nucleotides are TGTGCCAGCAGCGTAGGTAGCGGGGGGCCGCAAGAGACCCAGTACTTC. Protein sequence: CASSVGSGGPQETQYF.

The chain carries TRBV28 and TRBJ2-3, with a tentative D call TRBD2 (7 bases). The CDR3 loop spans 15 amino acids. CDR1 and CDR2 from the germline V gene are MDHEN and SYDVKM. V gave up 6 bases and J gave up 1 base, with 14 bases separating them. The CDR3 protein is CASSSAGAGTDTQYF. The CDR3 region has the DNA TGTGCCAGCAGCTCCGCGGGGGCCGGCACAGATACGCAGTATTTT.

The J gene is TRBJ2-7, the V gene TRBV27, with TRBD1 matching 9 bases. Germline CDR1 reads MNHEY; CDR2 reads SMNVEV (reference sequence). The V and J ends lost 6 bases and 2 bases, in that order; junction bases with no gene match: 8. The CDR3 sequence is 15 residues long. The CDR3 sequence: CASRPRQGVPYEQYF. The CDR3 nucleotides are TGTGCCAGCAGGCCTCGACAGGGGGTCCCCTACGAGCAGTACTTC.

V is TRBV7-3 and J is TRBJ2-3; 14 bases are shared with TRBD2. The CDR3 is 16 amino acids. CDR1 is SGHTA, CDR2 FQGTGA, per germline. J gave up 9 bases and V 5 bases, and 10 bases lay outside the gene matches. CDR3 amino acids: CASSPRGLAGAGTQYF. The CDR3 DNA reads TGTGCCAGCAGCCCCAGGGGACTAGCGGGGGCAGGCACGCAGTATTTT.

This chain connects TRBV4-3 to TRBJ2-7, with D perhaps matching TRBD1 (6 bases). Trimming removed 0 bases from V and 4 bases from J, with 10 bases in between. Germline CDR1 reads LGHNA; CDR2 reads YSLEER. This CDR3 comprises 14 residues. This chain's CDR3 is CASSQDIGGYEQYF. CDR3 nucleotides: TGCGCCAGCAGCCAAGATATAGGGGGATACGAGCAGTACTTC.

The rearrangement links TRBV2 to TRBJ1-5, with TRBD1 matching over 10 bases. J was trimmed by 6 bases and V by 5 bases; bases with no gene match: 4. Germline V gene sequence: CDR1 SNHLY, CDR2 FYNNEI. The CDR3 has 14 amino acids. CDR3 nucleotides: TGTGCCAGCAGTATGACAGGGGGCGGTCAGCCCCAGCATTTT. Amino acids: CASSMTGGGQPQHF.

The rearrangement joins TRBV2 to TRBJ2-7; TRBD2 is a possible D gene (5 bases). Trimming pared 3 bases from V and 3 bases from J, leaving 12 bases between. This CDR3 contains 14 residues. CDR1 is SNHLY, CDR2 FYNNEI, per germline. The CDR3, as DNA: TGTGCCAGCAGTGATGCGAGACTAAGCTACGAGCAGTACTTC. Residues: CASSDARLSYEQYF.

This chain joins TRBV7-6 and TRBJ1-6, with 9 bases aligning to TRBD1. The CDR3 consists of 18 residues. Trimming at V came to 1 base and at J to 9 bases, leaving 13 bases not matched to a gene. The germline CDR1 and CDR2 sequences are SGHVS and FNYEAQ. The CDR3 loop reads CASSLVAGETGGGSPLHF. The CDR3 bases are TGTGCCAGCAGCTTAGTCGCGGGGGAGACAGGGGGAGGTTCACCCCTCCACTTT.

The V and J genes are TRBV10-3 and TRBJ2-6; a weak D match, TRBD1 (5 bases). From germline, CDR1 is ENHRY and CDR2 SYGVKD. The CDR3 spans 17 residues. V lost 6 bases and J 0 bases, leaving 15 bases between the germline ends. CDR3 loop: CAISPRTQVSGANVLTF. CDR3 bases: TGTGCCATCAGCCCCAGGACACAAGTCTCTGGGGCCAACGTCCTGACTTTC.

V and J are TRBV6-5 and TRBJ2-3; a possible D gene is TRBD2 (6 bases). Germline values: CDR1 MNHEY, CDR2 SVGAGI. Trimming shortened V by 6 bases and J by 4 bases, and 14 bases separated the two germline ends. The CDR3 loop spans 14 amino acids. This CDR3 reads CASSLALAADTQYF. The CDR3 nucleotides read TGTGCCAGCAGCCTCGCTTTAGCGGCAGATACGCAGTATTTT.

This chain uses TRBV13 with TRBJ2-5; D possibly corresponds to TRBD1 (6 bases). The V end was cut by 2 bases, the J end by 1 base, with 8 bases between. This CDR3 contains 14 residues. CDR1 and CDR2 (germline): PRHDT, FYEKMQ (reference sequence). CDR3: CASSLLTGQETQYF. The CDR3 nucleotides are TGTGCCAGCAGCTTATTGACAGGCCAAGAGACCCAGTACTTC.

The rearrangement uses TRBV5-1 and TRBJ2-5; 9 positions agree with TRBD2. The length of the CDR3 is 17 residues. Germline trimming cut 4 bases from V and 4 bases from J; bases unmatched to any gene: 14. Germline values: CDR1 SGHRS, CDR2 YFSETQ. CDR3 sequence reads: CASSPEGGSGSGETQYF. For the CDR3, the DNA is TGCGCCAGCAGCCCGGAGGGGGGTAGCGGGAGTGGAGAGACCCAGTACTTC.

The CDR3 sequence is CAISDGTGGYEQYF. The CDR3 DNA reads as TGTGCCATCAGTGACGGGACAGGGGGTTACGAGCAGTACTTC. This chain uses TRBV10-3 with TRBJ2-7, with TRBD1 identical over 11 bases. Germline CDR1 reads ENHRY; CDR2 reads SYGVKD. The CDR3 is made up of 14 amino acids. Trimming took 3 bases from V and 4 from J; bases not matched to a gene: 2.

This clone has a handful of counts. Other DNA sequences of this sample code for an identical CDR3. The V gene is TRBV3-1 (or the pseudogene TRBV3-2), the J gene TRBJ2-7, with D hard to call. This CDR3 region has 14 residues. Germline V gene sequence: CDR1 LGHDT, CDR2 YNNKEL (reference sequence). Trimming took 1 base from V and 3 from J, leaving 10 bases between them. The CDR3 DNA follows: TGTGCCAGCAGCCAAGGTGGCGGTAGCTACGAGCAGTACTTC. Translated: CASSQGGGSYEQYF.

This chain uses TRBV6-5 with TRBJ2-7; D is possibly TRBD1 (7 bases). This CDR3 has 15 residues. Between the trimmed V and J ends, which lost 0 bases and 3 bases, there was a span of 12 bases. Germline values: CDR1 MNHEY, CDR2 SVGAGI. DNA of the CDR3: TGTGCCAGCAGTTACTCTGGACAGGAGGGCTACGAGCAGTACTTC. This gives the protein CASSYSGQEGYEQYF.

The CDR3 DNA is TGTGCCAGCATCGGTGGGCAGGGGGGTGAAAAACTGTTTTTT. Translating gives CASIGGQGGEKLFF. This sequence joins TRBV28 and TRBJ1-4; 7 positions agree with TRBD1. The CDR3 is made up of 14 amino acids. Trimming took 7 bases from V and 7 from J; bases not matched to a gene: 9. Germline values: CDR1 MDHEN, CDR2 SYDVKM.

This clone appeared once. V gene TRBV12-3 or TRBV12-4 combines with J gene TRBJ1-1; D call uncertain. V dropped 8 bases and J dropped 4 bases, with 11 bases sitting between them. This CDR3 has 12 amino acids. For the CDR3, the DNA is TGTGCCAGCGTGAGGGCAAGCACTGAAGCTTTCTTT. This encodes CASVRASTEAFF.

This chain uses TRBV27 with TRBJ2-2, with D perhaps matching TRBD2 (5 bases). This CDR3 is 13 amino acids long. Trimming left V 5 bases short and J 6 bases short, with 10 bases between. CDR1 and CDR2 from the germline V gene are MNHEY and SMNVEV (reference sequence). CDR3 bases: TGTGCCAGCAGTCCTCGCGGGTCCGGGGAGCTGTTTTTT. It encodes CASSPRGSGELFF.

This rearrangement joins TRBV6-1 to TRBJ1-1, with TRBD1 identical over 7 bases. V shed 5 bases, J shed 1 base, and the junction held 4 bases outside the gene matches. This CDR3 region has 14 residues. CDR1 and CDR2 from the germline V gene are MNHNS and SASEGT. CDR3 sequence (DNA): TGTGCCAGCAGTACAGGGGACCGGAACACTGAAGCTTTCTTT. It codes for CASSTGDRNTEAFF.

V gene TRBV19 combines with J gene TRBJ1-5, with TRBD1 identical over 7 bases. V shed 7 bases, J shed 0 bases, and the junction held 9 bases outside the gene matches. The V gene's germline CDR1 is LNHDA and CDR2 SQIVND (reference sequence). The CDR3 is 16 residues long. The CDR3, as DNA: TGTGCCAGTAAACACGACAGGGTGAATAGCAATCAGCCCCAGCATTTT. Amino acids: CASKHDRVNSNQPQHF. Full variable domain (outside the CDR3, taken from reference TRBV19 and TRBJ1-5): DGGITQSPKYLFRKEGQNVTLSCEQNLNHDAMYWYRQDPGQGLRLIYYSQIVNDFQKGDIAEGYSVSREKKESFPLTVTSAQKNPTAFYLCASKHDRVNSNQPQHFGDGTRLSIL.

V is TRBV7-3 and J is TRBJ2-2; D is unclear. Germline CDR1 is SGHTA and CDR2 is FQGTGA. V was pared by 4 bases and J by 3 bases, with 6 bases between. The CDR3 totals 13 residues. CDR3 sequence: CASSSRDTGELFF. In DNA, the CDR3 is TGTGCCAGCAGCTCTAGAGACACCGGGGAGCTGTTTTTT.

J is TRBJ2-7 and V is TRBV5-4; D ambiguous. CDR3 size: 12 residues. Trimming stripped 3 bases from V and 3 bases from J, with 7 bases between. Germline V gene data show CDR1 as SGHNT and CDR2 as YYREEE (reference sequence). In nucleotides, the CDR3 is TGTGCCAGCAGCTCCTCAGGCTACGAGCAGTACTTC. Translation: CASSSSGYEQYF.

This chain uses TRBV6-1 with TRBJ2-7; 8 bases fit TRBD1. Germline V CDR1 and CDR2: MNHNS, SASEGT. The CDR3 runs 15 residues. V gave up 3 bases and J gave up 5 bases; unmatched junction bases: 9. CDR3 DNA: TGTGCCAGCAGTGACGCGGACAGGGCCCCCCACGAGCAGTACTTC. Encoded protein: CASSDADRAPHEQYF.

V gene TRBV9 combines with J gene TRBJ1-4, with 9 bases lining up with TRBD1. The junction had 4 bases not matched to a gene; V was cut back by 0 bases and J by 1 base. This CDR3 is built from 17 residues. From germline, CDR1 is SGDLS and CDR2 YYNGEE. The CDR3 DNA is TGTGCCAGCAGCGTAGGCGACAGGGGGGGAACTAATGAAAAACTGTTTTTT. Protein sequence: CASSVGDRGGTNEKLFF. Drawing the rest from reference TRBV9 and TRBJ1-4, the complete variable domain is DSGVTQTPKHLITATGQRVTLRCSPRSGDLSVYWYQQSLDQGLQFLIQYYNGEERAKGNILERFSAQQFPDLHSELNLSSLELGDSALYFCASSVGDRGGTNEKLFFGSGTQLSVL.